This TCR beta chain was identified during a study of identical twins (dated by TCRdb to 2016 to 2018). Concerning the study at large: TCR alpha and beta repertoires from monozygotic twins, unrelated adults of various ages and cord blood were deep-sequenced to test whether fetal clonotypes persist. Replicate twin experiments were performed at different times using different library preparation protocols to rule out contamination.

From a lookup of the germline V gene, CDR1 and CDR2 are ENHRY and SYGVKD. The junction carries 12 bases between V and J, which are trimmed by 5 bases and 5 bases respectively. The cysteine opens and the phenylalanine closes a CDR3 of 14 amino acids. Solely the CDR3 DNA is kept, with 42 bases framed from the first base. In its sample, this clonotype was seen a few times. Its antigen target is currently unknown. Base quality data are lacking; no much larger clone is found one base away. Study-wide conclusions, independent of this receptor: Because the same donors could not be followed over many years, the conclusions relied on cross-sectional statistical analysis. Fewer insertions were carried by abundant cord blood beta clonotypes, a similar but weaker trend appeared in young adult naive repertoires, and no such trend appeared in memory repertoires. A weaker excess of twin sharing was found in beta out-of-frame sequences because the signal-to-noise ratio was lowered by fewer shared sequences. In monozygotic twins, recombination models systematically underestimated out-of-frame TCR alpha sharing, but the models matched the sharing seen between unrelated individuals. Invariant T cells such as MAIT and iNKT could partly confound zero-insertion analyses, though diverse VJ usage argued against this for most clonotypes. Out-of-frame TCR alpha sequences shared between twins showed an excess of low generation-probability sequences compared with coincidental sharing between unrelated individuals.

Receptors were amplified or captured by 5' RACE. The run used an Illumina HiSeq 2000. A universal primer binding site was added through template switching, and the final cDNA carried a unique molecular identifier so that TCR cDNA molecules could be counted accurately. Specific primers in the conserved constant-segment region were used to synthesize first-strand cDNA for the TCR alpha and beta chains. To control for contamination, every cDNA library carried two barcodes: a SMART-Mk sample barcode plus Illumina barcodes. TruSeq adapter sequences, together with Illumina sample barcodes, were added in two successive PCR steps. The TCR alpha and beta cDNA libraries were sequenced on the Illumina HiSeq platform using custom primers. Regarding the original processing steps: MiGEC was used to process raw reads and extract unique molecular identifiers, and MiXCR was used to find CDR3 positions. For each individual, recombination models were inferred using an EM algorithm with the repgenHMM and IGoR tools. The tcR package in R was used for shared clonotype analysis, with sharing normalized by the product of cloneset sizes. Out-of-frame nonproductive sequences were analyzed to study raw recombination free of thymic and clonal selection effects. Clones were called with MiXCR by TCRdb after fastp trimmed the public reads at Q25, and only in-frame beta chains were retained. Every entry covers one CDR3 protein and lists the most common genes and DNA from its rows. The V and J calls and clone size come from TCRdb's table, not from the authors' own analysis. This sample lists roughly 630,000 distinct CDR3 sequences; just over 7% were detected once. Around 1.6% of the sample is taken by the ten largest.

All donors were healthy Caucasians. Three pairs of female monozygotic twins, all aged about 18 to 29 years, made up the twin cohort. The RNA used for TCR libraries was isolated from peripheral blood mononuclear cells. These records were also assigned to another study, of yellow fever vaccine responses in identical twins. The second study also describes: The T cell response to vaccination in identical twins was reported by the authors to appear partly convergent and partly personalized. In identical twins, the study followed T cell clones that responded to the vaccine with precision.

The clonotype comes from a woman aged 18-30 years in good health. Recombination joined TRBV10-3 with TRBJ2-2, with the D segment identity uncertain. The sequenced sample consisted of PBMCs. DNA sequence: TGTGCCATCAGTTGGGAACTGGCTACCGGGGAGCTGTTTTTT. This is translated as CAISWELATGELFF.